A selection of T cell receptor beta chains follows, all from one sample in a study of T cell responses to AZD1222 COVID-19 vaccine. TCRdb's table, derived via immunoSEQ multiplex PCR, lists solely in-frame clones and lacks some. The sample lists approximately 140,000 clones, roughly 88% occurring once. The source material was peripheral blood, sampled on day 0 of AZD1222 vaccination. All receptors derive from an adult in good health. CDR3s include the opening cysteine and the closing phenylalanine or tryptophan. D genes are given only for firm matches. Only part of the rows carry a size: once, few, many, or a class if the clone is expanded.

D: TRBD1
V: TRBV18
J: TRBJ1-5
size: -
CDR3: CASLAGQGNQPQHF
DNA: TGTGCCAGCTTGGCGGGACAGGGTAACCAGCCCCAGCATTTT

D: -
V: TRBV21-1
J: TRBJ1-4
size: -
CDR3: CASIIPFELWTTNEKLFF
DNA: TGTGCCAGCATCATCCCCTTTGAATTGTGGACCACAAATGAAAAACTGTTTTTT

D: -
V: TRBV11-2
J: TRBJ1-1
size: -
CDR3: CASSLVVGATSEAFF
DNA: TGTGCCAGCAGCTTAGTGGTGGGGGCGACCTCTGAAGCTTTCTTT

D: TRBD1
V: TRBV6-5
J: TRBJ1-5
size: -
CDR3: CASSGTGEVNQPQHF
DNA: TGTGCCAGTTCCGGGACAGGGGAAGTAAATCAGCCCCAGCATTTT

D: -
V: TRBV2
J: TRBJ1-2
size: -
CDR3: CASRESAGGAYGYTF
DNA: TGTGCCAGCAGAGAGTCCGCCGGGGGAGCCTATGGCTACACCTTC

D: TRBD1
V: TRBV7-3
J: TRBJ1-2
size: -
CDR3: CASSTATGDVYGYTF
DNA: TGTGCCAGCAGCACGGCGACAGGGGATGTCTATGGCTACACCTTC

D: -
V: TRBV7-8
J: TRBJ1-4
size: many
CDR3: CASSLGRLREKLFF
DNA: TGTGCCAGCAGCTTAGGACGGCTGAGGGAAAAACTGTTTTTT

D: TRBD1
V: TRBV6-5
J: TRBJ1-2
size: -
CDR3: CASRTTGTDYGYTF
DNA: TGTGCCAGCAGAACGACAGGGACCGATTATGGCTACACCTTC

D: -
V: TRBV27
J: TRBJ1-6
size: -
CDR3: CASRGEVRYNSPLHF
DNA: TGTGCCAGCAGAGGGGAGGTACGATATAATTCACCCCTCCACTTT

D: -
V: TRBV3-1/TRBV3-2
J: TRBJ1-2
size: -
CDR3: CASGQDQMNYGYTF
DNA: TGTGCCAGCGGCCAAGACCAAATGAACTATGGCTACACCTTC

D: TRBD1
V: TRBV19
J: TRBJ2-2
size: -
CDR3: CASSTQGSTGELFF
DNA: TGTGCCAGTAGTACACAGGGGAGCACCGGGGAGCTGTTTTTT

D: TRBD2
V: TRBV19
J: TRBJ2-1
size: -
CDR3: CASMDSGGDPHNEQFF
DNA: TGTGCCAGTATGGATAGCGGGGGGGACCCGCACAATGAGCAGTTCTTC

D: TRBD1
V: TRBV5-8
J: TRBJ1-1
size: -
CDR3: CASRSGTGNMNTEAFF
DNA: TGTGCCAGCAGATCCGGGACAGGAAACATGAACACTGAAGCTTTCTTT

D: -
V: TRBV5-1
J: TRBJ2-2
size: once
CDR3: CASNYRVNTGELFF
DNA: TGCGCCAGCAACTACAGGGTTAACACCGGGGAGCTGTTTTTT

D: -
V: TRBV5-4
J: TRBJ1-1
size: -
CDR3: CASSFGEGPAFF
DNA: TGTGCCAGCAGCTTCGGGGAGGGGCCAGCTTTCTTT

D: TRBD1
V: TRBV25-1
J: TRBJ1-2
size: -
CDR3: CASGRQGAYGYTF
DNA: TGTGCCAGCGGCAGACAGGGGGCCTATGGCTACACCTTC

D: -
V: TRBV19
J: TRBJ2-5
size: -
CDR3: CATRGQETQYF
DNA: TGTGCCACCCGGGGGCAAGAGACCCAGTACTTC

D: TRBD1
V: TRBV5-4
J: TRBJ2-7
size: -
CDR3: CASSLDRTGPESFEQYF
DNA: TGTGCCAGCAGCTTGGATCGGACAGGGCCTGAGAGTTTCGAGCAGTACTTC

D: -
V: TRBV7-2
J: TRBJ1-2
size: -
CDR3: CASSFDRGTGYTF
DNA: TGTGCCAGCAGCTTTGACCGGGGGACTGGCTACACCTTC

D: -
V: TRBV28
J: TRBJ1-1
size: -
CDR3: CASSFIRANTEAFF
DNA: TGTGCCAGCAGTTTTATACGAGCAAACACTGAAGCTTTCTTT

D: -
V: TRBV5-1
J: TRBJ2-7
size: -
CDR3: CASSLDKAEQYF
DNA: TGCGCCAGCAGCTTGGACAAAGCCGAGCAGTACTTC

D: -
V: TRBV19
J: TRBJ2-7
size: -
CDR3: CASSMGRGYEQYF
DNA: TGTGCCAGTAGTATGGGACGGGGCTACGAGCAGTACTTC

D: -
V: TRBV9
J: TRBJ1-2
size: -
CDR3: CASSVAGNYGYTF
DNA: TGTGCCAGCAGCGTAGCAGGGAACTATGGCTACACCTTC

D: -
V: TRBV4-3
J: TRBJ1-1
size: -
CDR3: CASSPVGNTEAFF
DNA: TGCGCCAGCAGCCCGGTGGGGAACACTGAAGCTTTCTTT

D: TRBD1
V: TRBV27
J: TRBJ1-5
size: -
CDR3: CASRSGTGRHNQPQHF
DNA: TGTGCCAGCAGATCTGGGACAGGTCGTCACAATCAGCCCCAGCATTTT

D: -
V: TRBV27
J: TRBJ1-3
size: -
CDR3: CASSFTGSSGNTIYF
DNA: TGTGCCAGCAGTTTCACGGGGAGTTCCGGAAACACCATATATTTT

D: -
V: TRBV18
J: TRBJ1-1
size: -
CDR3: CASSPWAGVGNTEAFF
DNA: TGTGCCAGCTCACCATGGGCGGGCGTGGGGAACACTGAAGCTTTCTTT

D: -
V: TRBV6-1
J: TRBJ1-2
size: -
CDR3: CASSDQNYGYTF
DNA: TGTGCCAGCAGTGACCAGAACTATGGCTACACCTTC

D: TRBD1
V: TRBV6-6
J: TRBJ1-2
size: -
CDR3: CASTPTGDYGYTF
DNA: TGTGCCAGCACCCCGACAGGGGACTATGGCTACACCTTC

D: -
V: TRBV6-5
J: TRBJ1-4
size: few
CDR3: CASSGGSRSEKLFF
DNA: TGTGCCAGCAGCGGAGGGAGTAGGAGTGAAAAACTGTTTTTT

D: -
V: TRBV7-9
J: TRBJ1-1
size: -
CDR3: CASSLATGVNAEAFF
DNA: TGTGCCAGCAGCTTAGCGACAGGCGTAAACGCTGAAGCTTTCTTT

D: -
V: TRBV7-8
J: TRBJ1-1
size: -
CDR3: CASSLRARLNTEAFF
DNA: TGTGCCAGCAGCTTGCGGGCCAGGCTGAACACTGAAGCTTTCTTT

D: -
V: TRBV29-1
J: TRBJ2-2
size: once
CDR3: CSAVRSTSGELFF
DNA: TGCAGCGCAGTTAGGTCGACAAGCGGGGAGCTGTTTTTT

D: -
V: TRBV4-1
J: TRBJ2-5
size: -
CDR3: CASSQAGVEETQYF
DNA: TGCGCCAGCAGCCAAGCAGGTGTGGAAGAGACCCAGTACTTC

D: TRBD1
V: TRBV7-9
J: TRBJ1-1
size: -
CDR3: CASSSGQGANTEAFF
DNA: TGTGCCAGCAGCTCGGGACAGGGGGCGAACACTGAAGCTTTCTTT

D: -
V: TRBV28
J: TRBJ1-3
size: -
CDR3: CASSAFSGNTIYF
DNA: TGTGCCAGCAGTGCGTTCTCTGGAAACACCATATATTTT

D: -
V: TRBV4-1
J: TRBJ2-1
size: -
CDR3: CASSQEGTRNEQFF
DNA: TGCGCCAGCAGCCAAGAGGGCACTCGAAATGAGCAGTTCTTC

D: -
V: TRBV24-1
J: TRBJ1-5
size: -
CDR3: CATSDFDVNQPQHF
DNA: TGTGCCACCAGTGATTTTGATGTCAATCAGCCCCAGCATTTT

D: TRBD2
V: TRBV7-2
J: TRBJ2-1
size: -
CDR3: CASSLSGGTDNEQFF
DNA: TGTGCCAGCAGCTTAAGCGGGGGGACGGACAATGAGCAGTTCTTC

D: -
V: TRBV7-9
J: TRBJ2-7
size: -
CDR3: CASSSPGTERYEQYF
DNA: TGTGCCAGCAGCTCACCGGGGACGGAGAGATACGAGCAGTACTTC

D: -
V: TRBV28
J: TRBJ2-7
size: -
CDR3: CASSVQRYEQYF
DNA: TGTGCCAGCAGTGTCCAACGGTACGAGCAGTACTTC

D: -
V: TRBV14
J: TRBJ1-2
size: -
CDR3: CASRLREIDGYTF
DNA: TGTGCCAGCAGATTAAGGGAGATTGATGGCTACACCTTC

D: -
V: TRBV6-2/TRBV6-3
J: TRBJ2-1
size: few
CDR3: CASSYRGDTDEQFF
DNA: TGTGCCAGCAGTTACAGGGGTGATACTGATGAGCAGTTCTTC

D: TRBD1
V: TRBV12-3/TRBV12-4
J: TRBJ1-6
size: once
CDR3: CASSLTGNSPLHF
DNA: TGTGCCAGCAGTTTGACAGGGAATTCACCCCTCCACTTT

D: -
V: TRBV5-1
J: TRBJ2-5
size: -
CDR3: CASRIEETQYF
DNA: TGCGCCAGCCGCATTGAGGAGACCCAGTACTTC

D: -
V: TRBV7-2
J: TRBJ1-2
size: -
CDR3: CASSPGGGAKGYGYTF
DNA: TGTGCCAGCAGCCCCGGAGGGGGGGCGAAGGGCTATGGCTACACCTTC

D: -
V: TRBV11-2
J: TRBJ1-5
size: once
CDR3: CASSPLVDPSNQPQHF
DNA: TGTGCCAGCAGCCCGCTTGTTGATCCTAGCAATCAGCCCCAGCATTTT

D: -
V: TRBV5-5
J: TRBJ2-2
size: -
CDR3: CASSFGTANTGELFF
DNA: TGTGCCAGCAGCTTCGGGACGGCGAACACCGGGGAGCTGTTTTTT

D: TRBD1
V: TRBV12-3/TRBV12-4
J: TRBJ1-2
size: once
CDR3: CASSRTGDLGYTF
DNA: TGTGCCAGCAGTCGGACAGGGGACCTTGGCTACACCTTC

D: TRBD1
V: TRBV6-6
J: TRBJ2-2
size: -
CDR3: CASSRQGAGELFF
DNA: TGTGCCAGCAGTCGACAGGGGGCCGGGGAGCTGTTTTTT

D: -
V: TRBV18
J: TRBJ2-7
size: -
CDR3: CASSPRQAGQYF
DNA: TGTGCCAGCTCACCGCGACAGGCCGGGCAGTACTTC

D: -
V: TRBV10-3
J: TRBJ1-1
size: -
CDR3: CAIRAGATDTEAFF
DNA: TGTGCCATCAGGGCAGGGGCGACGGACACTGAAGCTTTCTTT

D: TRBD1
V: TRBV28
J: TRBJ1-1
size: -
CDR3: CASSPGQGARGTEAFF
DNA: TGTGCCAGCAGTCCGGGACAGGGGGCGCGAGGCACTGAAGCTTTCTTT

D: TRBD1
V: TRBV27
J: TRBJ2-1
size: -
CDR3: CASTAGQGKGRWFF
DNA: TGTGCCAGCACCGCGGGACAGGGGAAGGGACGGTGGTTCTTC

D: -
V: TRBV19
J: TRBJ1-1
size: -
CDR3: CASKPQGRTTEAFF
DNA: TGTGCCAGTAAGCCCCAGGGGAGGACAACTGAAGCTTTCTTT

D: -
V: TRBV11-3
J: TRBJ2-3
size: -
CDR3: CASSLQGLTDTQYF
DNA: TGTGCCAGCAGTCTTCAAGGGCTCACAGATACGCAGTATTTT

D: -
V: TRBV7-8
J: TRBJ1-2
size: -
CDR3: CASSLVGLDYGYTF
DNA: TGTGCCAGCAGCTTGGTGGGACTTGACTATGGCTACACCTTC

D: -
V: TRBV3-1/TRBV3-2
J: TRBJ2-7
size: -
CDR3: CASSQAWGGAYEQYF
DNA: TGTGCCAGCAGCCAAGCTTGGGGGGGCGCCTACGAGCAGTACTTC

D: TRBD1
V: TRBV5-1
J: TRBJ1-4
size: -
CDR3: CASRGGTANEKLFF
DNA: TGCGCCAGCAGGGGGGGGACAGCTAATGAAAAACTGTTTTTT

D: -
V: TRBV5-1
J: TRBJ2-4
size: -
CDR3: CASSDGTSKNIQYF
DNA: TGCGCCAGCAGCGACGGGACATCTAAAAACATTCAGTACTTC